One sample yielded the 26 T cell receptor beta chains listed below, sequenced in a study of T-cell memory formation after mild COVID-19. MiXCR, run by TCRdb on the 5' RACE reads, gives a single entry per CDR3 protein. The data hold 550,000 to 700,000 distinct CDR3 sequences, with more than 15% observed a single time. The sequencing sample was made of PBMCs or a T cell subset sorted from them (not recorded which). These TCRs come from an adult woman who had mild COVID-19 (a few samples of this study predate the infection). Cell type and time point are not known.

This sequence joins TRBV4-3 and TRBJ2-7; D possibly uses TRBD1 or TRBD2 (5 bases each). Trimming left V 4 bases short and J 1 base short, with 11 bases between. The CDR3 loop spans 14 amino acids. CDR1 LGHNA and CDR2 YSLEER come from the germline V gene. The CDR3 reads CASSLWDGSYEQYF. CDR3 coding DNA: TGCGCCAGCAGCCTCTGGGACGGTTCCTACGAGCAGTACTTC.

This clonotype appeared a few times. The chain has TRBV4-1 and TRBJ2-2; D is uncertain. Trimming shortened V by 1 base and J by 7 bases, and 4 bases separated the two germline ends. The CDR3 length is 12 residues. Germline CDR1 and CDR2: MGHRA and YSYEKL. CDR3 loop: CASSQVGGELFF. The CDR3 bases are TGCGCCAGCAGCCAAGTGGGCGGGGAGCTGTTTTTT.

As for this clonotype: The junction shows a germline mismatch at one end, possibly a read error. The chain joins TRBV20-1 to TRBJ2-7, with a weak D call TRBD1 (6 bases). The germline CDR1 and CDR2 sequences are DFQATT and SNEGSKA (reference sequence). This CDR3 spans 13 amino acids. For the CDR3, the DNA is TGCAGTGCAAGAGACACAGGGTCCTACGAGCAGTACTTC. Its protein is CSARDTGSYEQYF.

V gene TRBV12-3 or TRBV12-4 combines with J gene TRBJ2-1; D is uncertain. The germline V and J ends were trimmed by 6 bases and 0 bases, with 9 bases remaining between them. The length of the CDR3 is 14 residues. The CDR3 region has the DNA TGTGCCAGCAGCGAAGCCCGCTCCTACAATGAGCAGTTCTTC. Translating it yields CASSEARSYNEQFF.

This clonotype appeared a few times. This chain uses TRBV12-3 or TRBV12-4 with TRBJ1-2; D may be TRBD1 (6 bases). The germline V and J ends were trimmed by 1 base and 8 bases, with 11 bases remaining between them. The CDR3 spans 13 residues. CDR3 DNA: TGTGCCAGCAGTTTAGGCAGGGGAGGAGGCTACACCTTC. This encodes CASSLGRGGGYTF.

A few counts support this clonotype. The chain recombines TRBV7-9 with TRBJ2-7, with D possibly TRBD2 on 6 matching bases. CDR1 and CDR2 from the germline V gene are SEHNR and FQNEAQ (reference sequence). V was pared by 5 bases and J by 2 bases, with 19 bases between. The CDR3 spans 16 residues. The CDR3, as DNA: TGTGCCAGCAGCCATACTCTAGCGAGGATCCCCTACGAGCAGTACTTC. Its protein product is CASSHTLARIPYEQYF.

The J gene is TRBJ2-7, the V gene TRBV12-3 or TRBV12-4; TRBD2 matches 10 bases. CDR3 length: 15 residues. The V segment lost 6 bases and the J segment 3 bases; nucleotides outside the gene matches: 8. The CDR3 DNA reads as TGTGCCAGCAGCAAAGAGCGGGGGGGTTTCTACGAGCAGTACTTC. It is translated as CASSKERGGFYEQYF.

This clonotype was picked up a small number of times. J is TRBJ2-7 and V is TRBV20-1; TRBD2 might be the D (5 bases). Trimming pared 1 base from V and 2 bases from J, leaving 15 bases between. Germline CDR1 is DFQATT and CDR2 is SNEGSKA (reference sequence). The CDR3 extends over 15 amino acids. The chain's CDR3 is CSARGWLTGTYEQYF. As DNA, the CDR3 is TGCAGTGCTAGAGGTTGGCTAACGGGAACCTACGAGCAGTACTTC.

In this sample, this clonotype turned up many times. This sequence joins TRBV6-2 or TRBV6-3 and TRBJ1-1; the D gene is possibly TRBD1 (6 bases). This CDR3 is 14 amino acids long. The V and J ends lost 8 bases and 1 base respectively, with 14 bases between them. The germline V gene has CDR1 MNHEY and CDR2 SVGEGT. The CDR3 here is CASETGMKNTEAFF. For the CDR3, the DNA is TGTGCCAGCGAAACAGGGATGAAGAACACTGAAGCTTTCTTT.

This clonotype has just a few counts. The V call is TRBV5-1, the J call TRBJ2-3; a weak D match, TRBD1 (6 bases). Germline-derived CDR1 and CDR2 are SGHRS and YFSETQ. The V end lost 3 bases, the J end lost 0 bases, and 11 bases lay between the germline ends. The CDR3 extends over 15 amino acids. The CDR3 bases are TGCGCCAGCAGCTCAGGGGACCCTAGCACAGATACGCAGTATTTT. Translation gives CASSSGDPSTDTQYF.

The V and J genes are TRBV15 and TRBJ2-7; 7 bases match TRBD1. Germline-derived CDR1 and CDR2 are LNHNV and YYDKDF (reference sequence). This CDR3 has 14 residues. V dropped 5 bases and J dropped 0; count of bases not matched to a gene: 4. The CDR3 DNA reads TGTGCCACCAGCGGTTGGGACAGCTCCTACGAGCAGTACTTC. Protein sequence: CATSGWDSSYEQYF. Using reference TRBV15 and TRBJ2-7 for the parts outside the CDR3, the full variable domain is DAMVIQNPRYQVTQFGKPVTLSCSQTLNHNVMYWYQQKSSQAPKLLFHYYDKDFNNEADTPDNFQSRRPNTSFCFLDIRSPGLGDTAMYLCATSGWDSSYEQYFGPGTRLTVT.

The table lists this clonotype with a few counts. The chain couples TRBV20-1 to TRBJ2-5; the match to TRBD2 covers 9 bases. Germline assignment: CDR1 DFQATT and CDR2 SNEGSKA (reference sequence). The CDR3 runs 15 residues. With V trimmed by 6 bases and J by 2 bases, 10 bases remained unmatched. The CDR3 sequence is CSAPRWRGGQETQYF. CDR3 DNA: TGCAGTGCCCCCCGGTGGCGGGGGGGTCAAGAGACCCAGTACTTC.

This clonotype has more than one count but fewer than ten. This chain links TRBV6-1 with TRBJ2-7, with 8 bases identical to TRBD1. This CDR3 is built from 17 residues. J was trimmed by 3 bases and V by 2 bases; bases with no gene match: 12. The germline gives CDR1 MNHNS, CDR2 SASEGT. CDR3: CASSEKATWDRSYEQYF. The DNA of the CDR3 is TGTGCCAGCAGTGAAAAGGCAACGTGGGACAGGAGCTACGAGCAGTACTTC.

J is TRBJ1-1 and V is TRBV5-4; possibly TRBD1 for D (5 bases). The CDR3 extends over 13 amino acids. V lost 0 bases to trimming and J lost 11 bases, with 14 bases between them. The germline gives CDR1 SGHNT, CDR2 YYREEE (reference sequence). The CDR3 DNA follows: TGTGCCAGCAGCTTGGAGGACACAACCGAGGCTTTCTTT. Amino acids: CASSLEDTTEAFF.

V gene TRBV24-1 combines with J gene TRBJ2-7; D is possibly TRBD1 or TRBD2 (6 bases each). CDR1 and CDR2 from the germline V gene are KGHDR and SFDVKD. Trimming took off 3 bases at V and 5 bases at J, with 10 bases between the two ends. The CDR3 length is 13 residues. For the CDR3, the DNA is TGTGCCACCAGTGATACCGGGGGCAACGAGCAGTACTTC. It encodes CATSDTGGNEQYF.

This chain links TRBV7-3 with TRBJ2-3; 9 bases map to TRBD2. The germline V gene has CDR1 SGHTA and CDR2 FQGTGA. The CDR3 length is 17 residues. The junction had 10 bases not matched to a gene; V was cut back by 2 bases and J by 4 bases. CDR3 protein: CASSLELAGIRADTQYF. CDR3 DNA: TGTGCCAGCAGCTTAGAGCTAGCGGGAATTAGGGCAGATACGCAGTATTTT. The full variable domain, with the rest looked up from reference TRBV7-3 and TRBJ2-3, is GAGVSQTPSNKVTEKGKYVELRCDPISGHTALYWYRQSLGQGPEFLIYFQGTGAADDSGLPNDRFFAVRPEGSVSTLKIQRTERGDSAVYLCASSLELAGIRADTQYFGPGTRLTVL.

The chain links TRBV9 to TRBJ2-7; no firm D call. The V end lost 4 bases, the J end lost 2 bases, and 13 bases lay between the germline ends. The CDR3 spans 14 residues. The germline V gene has CDR1 SGDLS and CDR2 YYNGEE. CDR3 sequence reads: CASSPSPGAYEQYF. The CDR3 DNA is TGTGCCAGCAGCCCGAGTCCGGGCGCCTACGAGCAGTACTTC.

This clonotype was counted a few times. The gene calls are TRBV5-6 and TRBJ2-2; D ambiguous. Germline lookup yields CDR1 SGHDT and CDR2 YYEEEE. The germline V and J ends were trimmed by 2 bases and 0 bases, with 11 bases remaining between them. The CDR3 runs to 16 residues. CDR3 loop: CASSFLRVTNTGELFF. The CDR3 bases are TGTGCCAGCAGCTTCTTAAGGGTTACGAACACCGGGGAGCTGTTTTTT.

This clonotype was observed a single time. The rearrangement joins TRBV6-5 to TRBJ2-6; D may be TRBD1 (6 bases). Germline loops: CDR1 MNHEY, CDR2 SVGAGI. The CDR3 is made up of 16 amino acids. V lost 0 bases and J lost 2, with 8 bases in between. CDR3 in DNA: TGTGCCAGCAGTTACTCCCGGACAGCTGGGGCCAACGTCCTGACTTTC. It encodes CASSYSRTAGANVLTF.

V and J are TRBV11-2 and TRBJ2-7; D possibly matches TRBD1 or TRBD2 (5 bases each). The CDR3 length is 15 residues. From germline, CDR1 is SGHAT and CDR2 FQNNGV. V was pared by 0 bases and J by 2 bases, with 11 bases between. For the CDR3, the DNA is TGTGCCAGCAGCTTAGAGAGGGGAACGCCCTACGAGCAGTACTTC. As protein: CASSLERGTPYEQYF.

CDR3 region: CASFGGANGYTF. The CDR3 bases are TGCGCCAGCTTTGGGGGGGCGAATGGCTACACCTTC. V is TRBV5-1 and J is TRBJ1-2, with TRBD1 as a possible D gene (6 bases). The CDR3 is made up of 12 amino acids. The germline V and J ends were trimmed by 7 bases and 6 bases, with 13 bases remaining between them. Germline V lookup: CDR1 SGHRS, CDR2 YFSETQ.

This clonotype has just a few counts. This chain connects TRBV4-1 to TRBJ2-1; the D gene could be TRBD1 or TRBD2 (5 bases each). The V and J ends lost 3 bases and 5 bases respectively, with 17 bases between them. This CDR3 is built from 16 residues. In germline, CDR1 is MGHRA, CDR2 YSYEKL. This chain's CDR3 is CASSHPKDGGDNEQFF. CDR3 in DNA: TGCGCCAGCAGCCATCCGAAGGATGGGGGAGACAATGAGCAGTTCTTC.

This clonotype was detected a few times. The CDR3 here is CASSLVSSGRYDFWGNEQFF. In nucleotides, the CDR3 is TGTGCCAGCAGCTTAGTTTCTAGCGGGAGGTACGACTTCTGGGGCAATGAGCAGTTCTTC. The rearrangement links TRBV7-2 to TRBJ2-1; 11 nucleotides align to TRBD2. The junction had 17 bases not matched to a gene; V was cut back by 1 base and J by 6 bases. The length of the CDR3 is 20 residues. Germline V lookup: CDR1 SGHTA, CDR2 FQGNSA.

This clonotype was detected only a few times. V is TRBV12-3 or TRBV12-4 and J is TRBJ1-1; no clear D gene. The CDR3 sequence is 14 residues long. Trimming removed 7 bases at V and 0 bases at J, with 12 bases between. The CDR3 here is CASTRGIMNTEAFF. For the CDR3, the DNA is TGTGCCAGCACTCGTGGGATCATGAACACTGAAGCTTTCTTT.

This clonotype was counted a few times. The chain couples TRBV20-1 to TRBJ2-1; no reliable D call. The V and J ends lost 3 bases and 1 base respectively, with 13 bases between them. CDR1 and CDR2 from the germline V gene are DFQATT and SNEGSKA (reference sequence). The CDR3 covers 15 residues. CDR3 in amino acids: CSASGHDISYNEQFF. CDR3 DNA: TGCAGTGCTAGTGGGCACGACATTTCCTACAATGAGCAGTTCTTC.

This chain joins TRBV19 and TRBJ2-1, with D perhaps matching TRBD2 (6 bases). The CDR3 covers 16 residues. The V gene's germline CDR1 is LNHDA and CDR2 SQIVND (reference sequence). The CDR3: CAARGPGLSPANEQFF. Here the CDR3 DNA reads TGTGCTGCCCGGGGACCGGGACTCTCGCCGGCCAATGAGCAGTTCTTC.